This passage covers 4 T cell receptor beta chains from one sample sequenced in a study of technical replicates of blood from a handful of donors. Only in-frame clones appear in the TCRdb table, and some are missing; sequencing was by immunoSEQ multiplex PCR. Among 90,000 or so clones listed, around 93% were seen once. Sequenced input: T cells isolated from PBMCs. All receptors come from a human donor in good health.

This clone was seen once. This chain joins TRBV29-1 and TRBJ2-5, with TRBD1 matching 8 bases. The CDR3 consists of 12 residues. V was clipped by 7 bases and J by 2 bases; unmatched bases: 3. CDR1 SQVTM and CDR2 ANQGSEA come from the germline V gene. The CDR3 is CSADRGQETQYF. The CDR3 region has the DNA TGCAGCGCCGACAGGGGACAAGAGACCCAGTACTTC.

The J gene is TRBJ1-1, the V gene TRBV4-3; TRBD1 is a possible D gene (6 bases). This CDR3 comprises 15 residues. The V gene lost 0 bases and the J gene lost 6 bases, with 14 bases spanning the gap. Germline assignment: CDR1 LGHNA and CDR2 YSLEER. The DNA of the CDR3 is TGCGCCAGCAGCCAAGACCAAGGGGGAAGGGCTGAAGCTTTCTTT. The encoded protein is CASSQDQGGRAEAFF.

The chain couples TRBV27 to TRBJ2-5; the D gene is possibly TRBD2 (5 bases). With 2 bases removed from V and 2 bases from J, the gap between germline ends came to 9 bases. CDR3 length: 14 amino acids. Germline-derived CDR1 and CDR2 are MNHEY and SMNVEV (reference sequence). CDR3 sequence reads: CASSLPGLQETQYF. The CDR3 DNA follows: TGTGCCAGCAGTTTACCGGGATTACAAGAGACCCAGTACTTC.

V usage is TRBV15 and J usage is TRBJ1-1, with D maybe TRBD1 (5 bases). V was cut by 7 bases and J by 0 bases, with 9 bases left in between. The CDR3 contains 13 residues. CDR1 and CDR2 from the germline V gene are LNHNV and YYDKDF (reference sequence). The DNA of the CDR3 is TGTGCCACCACCCCACAGGTGAACACTGAAGCTTTCTTT. This encodes CATTPQVNTEAFF.